The 9 T cell receptor beta chains presented below share a single source sample, sequenced in a study of T cells expressing NK-cell markers. TCRdb processed the 5' RACE reads again and assigns one entry to each CDR3 protein, with no DNA. Recorded for this sample: 450,000 to 600,000 distinct CDR3 sequences. Sequencing was performed on blood T cells: a sorted CD56 or NKG2C T cell subset, CD4+ or CD8+ T cells, or bulk PBMC T cells (not recorded which). Receptors were obtained from a man younger than 35 in good health.

This chain uses TRBV29-1 with TRBJ2-3; TCRdb gives TRBD2 as the D gene, but with no DNA this cannot be confirmed. Per the germline V gene, CDR1 is SQVTM and CDR2 is ANQGSEA. The CDR3 has 12 residues. CDR3 protein: CSDSRNTDTQYF.

The rearrangement uses TRBV20-1 and TRBJ1-1; TCRdb's D call, TRBD1, is unchecked because there is no DNA. The CDR3 is 14 amino acids. Germline V gene lookup returns CDR1 DFQATT and CDR2 SNEGSKA (reference sequence). CDR3 residues: CSARDVGAGRQAFF.

The CDR3 is CATSSTTYNEQFF. The V call is TRBV24-1, the J call TRBJ2-1. The V gene's germline CDR1 is KGHDR and CDR2 SFDVKD. The CDR3 is made up of 13 amino acids.

The chain links TRBV20-1 to TRBJ1-6; TCRdb selects TRBD1, and the lack of DNA leaves this call unchecked. The CDR3 is made up of 16 amino acids. CDR1 DFQATT and CDR2 SNEGSKA come from the germline V gene (reference sequence). CDR3 loop: CSARSTATYYNSPLHF.

CDR3: CAISELEDSGNTIYF. The chain employs TRBV10-3 and TRBJ1-3. Germline assignment: CDR1 ENHRY and CDR2 SYGVKD. The CDR3 runs 15 residues.

This sequence joins TRBV5-1 and TRBJ2-3; absent DNA, TCRdb's TRBD1 call cannot be checked. Germline assignment: CDR1 SGHRS and CDR2 YFSETQ. The CDR3 sequence is 15 residues long. The CDR3 protein is CASTPTAGGTDTQYF.

This rearrangement joins TRBV5-1 to TRBJ2-7; absent DNA, TCRdb's TRBD2 call cannot be checked. Germline V lookup: CDR1 SGHRS, CDR2 YFSETQ. The CDR3 is 16 amino acids. The CDR3 sequence: CASSGGLAGDLYEQYF.

V gene TRBV12-3 or TRBV12-4 combines with J gene TRBJ2-5. The CDR3 extends over 12 amino acids. CDR3 region: CASSNYLQTQYF.

The gene calls are TRBV12-3 or TRBV12-4 and TRBJ2-3; TCRdb returns TRBD1, unconfirmable since there is no DNA. This CDR3 region has 15 residues. CDR3 loop: CASSSWTGDTDTQYF.